Listed here is a single TCR beta chain. Its antigen is still unknown. TCRdb reprocessed the 5' RACE reads via MiXCR and lists one record per CDR3 protein. The repertoire holds roughly 130,000 distinct CDR3 sequences, with around 15% as singletons. The entry originates in a study of CD8 T cells in ankylosing spondylitis. Regarding the study as a whole: A TCR beta motif made of about 8 highly homologous variants seemed typical of ankylosing spondylitis blood.

From germline, CDR1 is KGHSH and CDR2 LQKENI. There are 16 residues in the CDR3. Trimming stripped 0 bases from V and 5 bases from J, with 14 bases between. This chain links TRBV18 with TRBJ2-1; D possibly corresponds to TRBD2 (5 bases). Sequencing was carried out using blood, either unsorted or a sorted T cell fraction (not recorded which). The clonotype comes from a female donor with ankylosing spondylitis or in good health (not recorded which). DNA for the CDR3: TGTGCCAGCTCACCACCCTCGACTACCGGGAACAATGAGCAGTTCTTC. Translating it yields CASSPPSTTGNNEQFF. Complete variable domain (other parts from reference TRBV18 and TRBJ2-1): NAGVMQNPRHLVRRRGQEARLRCSPMKGHSHVYWYRQLPEEGLKFMVYLQKENIIDESGMPKERFSAEFPKEGPSILRIQQVVRGDSAAYFCASSPPSTTGNNEQFFGPGTRLTVL.